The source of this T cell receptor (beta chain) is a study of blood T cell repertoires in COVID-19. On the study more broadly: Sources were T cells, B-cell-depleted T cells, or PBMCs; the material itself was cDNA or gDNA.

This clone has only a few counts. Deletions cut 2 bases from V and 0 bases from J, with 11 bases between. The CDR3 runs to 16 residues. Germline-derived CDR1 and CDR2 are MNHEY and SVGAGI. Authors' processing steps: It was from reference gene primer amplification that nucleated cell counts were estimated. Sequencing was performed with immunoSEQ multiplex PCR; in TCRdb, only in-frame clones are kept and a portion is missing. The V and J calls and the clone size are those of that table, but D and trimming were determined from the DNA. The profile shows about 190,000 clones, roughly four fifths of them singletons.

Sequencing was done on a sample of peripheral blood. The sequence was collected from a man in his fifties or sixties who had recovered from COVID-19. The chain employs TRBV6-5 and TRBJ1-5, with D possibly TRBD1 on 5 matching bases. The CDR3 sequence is CASSYGGGGSNQPQHF. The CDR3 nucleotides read TGTGCCAGCAGTTACGGGGGGGGAGGTAGCAATCAGCCCCAGCATTTT.